A single sample is the source of the 26 T cell receptor beta chains below, sequenced in a study of cytomegalovirus exposure and HLA in healthy donors. In the PCR, 60 Vbeta and 13 Jbeta primers were used. Clones were sequenced by immunoSEQ multiplex PCR, and TCRdb holds only the in-frame ones, with some missing. The sample gives 150,000 to 200,000 clones, approximately 85% of which show up once; 1.5% to 2% is in the top ten. The sequencing input was PBMCs. All receptors come from a man younger than 30 in good health and CMV-seronegative.

This clone appeared once. This rearrangement joins TRBV2 to TRBJ2-1; no definite D call. Germline V gene data show CDR1 as SNHLY and CDR2 as FYNNEI. Trimming removed 5 bases at V and 9 bases at J, with 14 bases between. The CDR3 is 13 amino acids. This CDR3 is CASSPNNSGEQFF. The CDR3 bases are TGTGCCAGCAGTCCGAATAACTCCGGTGAGCAGTTCTTC.

The chain couples TRBV7-6 to TRBJ2-7; 12 bases line up with TRBD1. The CDR3 is 16 amino acids. The germline CDR1 and CDR2 sequences are SGHVS and FNYEAQ. J was trimmed by 4 bases and V by 0 bases; bases with no gene match: 4. The DNA of the CDR3 is TGTGCCAGCAGCTTAGCCGGGACAGGGGGCAATTACGAGCAGTACTTC. Translation gives CASSLAGTGGNYEQYF.

The gene calls are TRBV9 and TRBJ2-3; D may be TRBD1 (6 bases). The CDR3 is 15 residues long. Germline assignment: CDR1 SGDLS and CDR2 YYNGEE. Trimming shortened V by 3 bases and J by 1 base, and 12 bases separated the two germline ends. This chain's CDR3 is CASSGDTERTDTQYF. DNA of the CDR3: TGTGCCAGCAGCGGGGACACCGAACGCACAGATACGCAGTATTTT.

The chain has TRBV6-5 and TRBJ2-7; D is unresolved. Between the trimmed V and J ends, which lost 6 bases and 4 bases, there was a span of 13 bases. This CDR3 comprises 13 residues. The germline V gene encodes CDR1 MNHEY and CDR2 SVGAGI. Written as DNA, the CDR3 is TGTGCCAGCAGACAAGAGGCGGCATACGAGCAGTACTTC. Translation gives CASRQEAAYEQYF.

CDR3 sequence: CASSILTFHGYTF. The DNA of the CDR3 is TGTGCCAGTAGTATATTAACTTTCCATGGCTACACCTTC. The chain combines TRBV19 with TRBJ1-2, with D unclear. The V end was cut by 2 bases, the J end by 6 bases, with 10 bases between. There are 13 residues in the CDR3. Germline CDR1 reads LNHDA; CDR2 reads SQIVND (reference sequence).

This clone was counted between two and nine times. The V call is TRBV4-1, the J call TRBJ1-6; 8 positions agree with TRBD1. Germline V gene sequence: CDR1 MGHRA, CDR2 YSYEKL. Unmatched junction bases numbered 8, after V lost 0 bases and J lost 10 bases. The CDR3 has 16 residues. In DNA form, the CDR3 reads TGCGCCAGCAGCCAAGAAGCCGGACAGGGTTCCTCACCCCTCCACTTT. It codes for CASSQEAGQGSSPLHF.

This chain uses TRBV7-9 with TRBJ2-5, with D maybe TRBD2 (5 bases). Deletions cut 5 bases from V and 3 bases from J, with 16 bases between. The germline V gene encodes CDR1 SEHNR and CDR2 FQNEAQ (reference sequence). CDR3 size: 15 residues. CDR3 protein: CASSARGNTKETQYF. In nucleotides, the CDR3 is TGTGCCAGCAGCGCAAGAGGGAACACCAAAGAGACCCAGTACTTC.

V and J are TRBV27 and TRBJ1-1, with TRBD1 matching 8 bases. The V segment lost 6 bases and the J segment 4 bases; nucleotides outside the gene matches: 4. The CDR3 is made up of 13 amino acids. Germline V gives CDR1 MNHEY, CDR2 SMNVEV (reference sequence). The CDR3 bases are TGTGCCAGCAGCAGGGGGCGGGTCACTGAAGCTTTCTTT. Its protein is CASSRGRVTEAFF.

The genes are TRBV28 and TRBJ1-5; TRBD1 might be the D (6 bases). Germline-derived CDR1 and CDR2 are MDHEN and SYDVKM. CDR3 size: 15 residues. The ends were cut back, 6 bases at V and 0 bases at J, with 12 bases in the middle. The CDR3 sequence: CASRRRGYSNQPQHF. The CDR3 coding sequence is TGTGCCAGCAGGCGCAGGGGTTATAGCAATCAGCCCCAGCATTTT.

The V call is TRBV18, the J call TRBJ1-1; 10 bases are shared with TRBD1. V lost 6 bases to trimming and J lost 0 bases; unmatched junction nucleotides: 7. The CDR3 has 16 amino acids. Germline CDR1 and CDR2: KGHSH and LQKENI. The CDR3 loop is CASSQGQGEMNTEAFF. The CDR3 bases are TGTGCCAGCTCCCAAGGACAGGGGGAGATGAACACTGAAGCTTTCTTT.

The chain is built from TRBV4-1 and TRBJ2-1; D call uncertain. The CDR3 extends over 14 amino acids. Between the trimmed V and J ends, which lost 1 base and 0 bases, there was a span of 4 bases. The germline gives CDR1 MGHRA, CDR2 YSYEKL. The CDR3 spells CASSQGNSYNEQFF. The DNA of the CDR3 is TGCGCCAGCAGCCAAGGTAACTCCTACAATGAGCAGTTCTTC.

CDR3 amino acids: CASSYSSGQAFF. DNA of the CDR3: TGTGCCAGCAGTTACTCGTCCGGACAGGCGTTCTTC. V usage is TRBV6-6 and J usage is TRBJ2-1, with TRBD1 matching over 7 bases. CDR1 and CDR2 from the germline V gene are MNHNY and SVGAGI (reference sequence). This CDR3 is built from 12 residues. V gave up 0 bases and J gave up 15 bases; unmatched junction bases: 5.

J is TRBJ2-2 and V is TRBV21-1; the DNA was not compared with TRBD2, the D call given in the table. TRBV21-1 is a pseudogene locus. This CDR3 has 18 residues. Here the CDR3 DNA reads TGTGCCAGCAGCCAGGGGGGACTAGCGGATGGGTGCACCGGGGAGCTGTTTTTT. Translating it yields CASSQGGLADGCTGELFF.

This clone appeared once. Here the CDR3 DNA reads TGTGCCAGCAGCGCCGGGACAGTGTCCGAGCAGTACTTC. Translating gives CASSAGTVSEQYF. The V gene is TRBV9, the J gene TRBJ2-7; 7 bases map to TRBD1. The CDR3 spans 13 residues. The V gene's germline CDR1 is SGDLS and CDR2 YYNGEE. With V trimmed by 3 bases and J by 6 bases, 6 bases remained unmatched. Complete variable domain (other parts from reference TRBV9 and TRBJ2-7): DSGVTQTPKHLITATGQRVTLRCSPRSGDLSVYWYQQSLDQGLQFLIQYYNGEERAKGNILERFSAQQFPDLHSELNLSSLELGDSALYFCASSAGTVSEQYFGPGTRLTVT.

This clone appeared once. DNA of the CDR3: TGTGCCAGCAGCGTAGTCTCCGGGTTTCTCGGGGAGCTGTTTTTT. Residues: CASSVVSGFLGELFF. The chain is built from TRBV9 and TRBJ2-2, with unresolved D. Looked up from germline, CDR1 is SGDLS and CDR2 is YYNGEE. CDR3 size: 15 residues. V was cut by 0 bases and J by 7 bases, with 13 bases left in between.

This clone was recorded a few times. V and J are TRBV10-2 and TRBJ2-7, with TRBD2 matching over 9 bases. The V gene end was trimmed by 9 bases and the J gene end by 5 bases; junction bases not matched to a gene: 11. The CDR3 has 14 residues. Germline CDR1 reads WSHSY; CDR2 reads SAAADI. The CDR3 DNA sequence: TGCGCCAGTGCCGAGCGGGAGGTTAGTGACGAGCAGTACTTC. Translation: CASAEREVSDEQYF.

CDR3 residues: CASSQATGDRGSPLHF. As DNA, the CDR3 is TGCGCCAGCAGCCAAGCCACGGGGGACAGGGGTTCACCCCTCCACTTT. J is TRBJ1-6 and V is TRBV4-3, with TRBD1 matching 10 bases. This CDR3 region has 16 residues. V lost 1 base to trimming and J lost 9 bases; unmatched junction nucleotides: 6. CDR1 and CDR2 from the germline V gene are LGHNA and YSLEER.

The chain couples TRBV20-1 to TRBJ1-1, with D hard to call. V was pared by 5 bases and J by 4 bases, with 5 bases between. The CDR3 is made up of 10 amino acids. The germline V gene has CDR1 DFQATT and CDR2 SNEGSKA (reference sequence). CDR3 coding DNA: TGCAGTGCTCTCGGCACTGAAGCTTTCTTT. Residues: CSALGTEAFF.

The rearrangement uses TRBV4-1 and TRBJ2-5, with 11 bases matching TRBD2. The assigned J gene may be wrong: the sequence end matches TRBJ2-7 better. The CDR3 loop spans 15 amino acids. The germline gives CDR1 MGHRA, CDR2 YSYEKL. CDR3 residues: CASSQLSGGAYEQYF. In DNA form, the CDR3 reads TGCGCCAGCAGCCAACTTAGCGGGGGGGCCTACGAGCAGTACTTC.

This chain connects TRBV30 to TRBJ2-7; D perhaps matches TRBD2 (5 bases). Germline V CDR1 and CDR2: GTSNPN, SVGIG (reference sequence). V lost 3 bases, J lost 0 bases, and 15 bases lay in between. The CDR3 spans 15 residues. CDR3 sequence (DNA): TGTGCCTGGAGGGACCCCTCGGGGAACTCCTACGAGCAGTACTTC. It is translated as CAWRDPSGNSYEQYF.

About this clone: This same CDR3 is encoded by further DNA sequences in the sample. V and J are TRBV7-9 and TRBJ1-2; 8 bases align to TRBD1. CDR3 length: 13 residues. Germline V CDR1 and CDR2: SEHNR, FQNEAQ (reference sequence). The V gene end was trimmed by 1 base and the J gene end by 6 bases; junction bases not matched to a gene: 1. The CDR3 region is CASSLGQGNGYTF. The CDR3 DNA reads TGTGCCAGCAGCTTAGGACAGGGGAATGGCTACACCTTC.

The chain is built from TRBV7-2 and TRBJ2-7, with unresolved D. Trimming removed 4 bases from V and 2 bases from J, with 15 bases in between. CDR3 length equals 15 residues. The V gene's germline CDR1 is SGHTA and CDR2 FQGNSA. CDR3 loop: CASSSSPGRPYEQYF. DNA of the CDR3: TGTGCCAGCAGCTCTTCCCCTGGGCGACCCTACGAGCAGTACTTC.

This clone was observed a handful of times. J is TRBJ2-2 and V is TRBV10-1, with TRBD1 matching over 9 bases. Looked up from germline, CDR1 is WNHNN and CDR2 is SYGVQD (reference sequence). With V trimmed by 8 bases and J by 6 bases, 13 bases remained unmatched. The CDR3 sequence is 16 residues long. CDR3 sequence reads: CASVIPGQGRAGELFF. The CDR3 DNA reads as TGCGCCAGCGTAATACCGGGACAGGGAAGGGCCGGGGAGCTGTTTTTT.

The V gene is TRBV5-4, the J gene TRBJ1-2; D is unresolved. Germline CDR1 reads SGHNT; CDR2 reads YYREEE (reference sequence). The V and J ends lost 2 bases and 5 bases respectively, with 10 bases between them. The CDR3 loop spans 13 amino acids. The CDR3 protein is CASSFRGEYGYTF. The CDR3 DNA sequence: TGTGCCAGCAGCTTTCGGGGAGAGTATGGCTACACCTTC.

The CDR3 DNA sequence: TGTGCCAGCAGTGCCGGGACTAGCGCTTACGAGCAGTACTTC. Translated, it gives CASSAGTSAYEQYF. This rearrangement joins TRBV28 to TRBJ2-7, with TRBD2 matching 10 bases. Germline CDR1 and CDR2: MDHEN and SYDVKM. With V trimmed by 5 bases and J by 4 bases, 5 bases remained unmatched. The length of the CDR3 is 14 residues.

This clone was recorded a few times. This rearrangement joins TRBV29-1 to TRBJ1-1, with 8 nucleotides matching TRBD1. Trimming took 4 bases from V and 0 from J; bases not matched to a gene: 10. Germline assignment: CDR1 SQVTM and CDR2 ANQGSEA. This CDR3 has 16 residues. CDR3 region: CSVGGQGRTMNTEAFF. The CDR3 DNA reads as TGCAGCGTTGGCGGACAGGGCCGCACTATGAACACTGAAGCTTTCTTT.